The clone carrying this T cell receptor beta chain was recorded a few times. The antigen remains unidentified. This CDR3 has 14 amino acids. J was trimmed by 9 bases and V by 10 bases; bases with no gene match: 17. The data originate from a study of response to subunit inactivated influenza vaccine. The study's findings and limits: The study's authors posited that every seasonal influenza vaccination enlists few new T cells.

TCRdb called the RT-PCR reads again in MiXCR, with one record for every CDR3 protein. Here the sample spans under 800,000 distinct CDR3 sequences, approximately 15% being singletons. The specimen was PBMCs from blood, collected 14 to 15 days before vaccination. This TCR derives from a man aged 45-65 years who received an inactivated influenza vaccine. The V call is TRBV12-3 or TRBV12-4, the J call TRBJ2-7; TRBD2 matches 8 bases. CDR3 in DNA: TGTGCCATCTCGATCCGGGGGGGCTCGACGGCGCAGTACTTC. The encoded protein is CAISIRGGSTAQYF.